This T cell receptor beta chain was captured by sequencing in a study of T cell clonotyping in hematopoietic cell transplantation. This clone was seen only a few times. The repertoire was sequenced with immunoSEQ multiplex PCR; TCRdb's copy has only in-frame clones and lacks some. The table includes tens of thousands of clones, 85% to 90% detected once. Germline V gene data show CDR1 as SGHAT and CDR2 as FQDESV (reference sequence). This CDR3 has 13 amino acids. V lost 5 bases and J 5 bases, leaving 12 bases between the germline ends. Time point specified: recipient sample about 28 days before transplant, after cytoreduction.

This specimen consisted of peripheral blood mononuclear cells, obtained before stem cell transplant. The chain has TRBV11-1 and TRBJ2-5; D ambiguous. The clonotype was recovered from a man aged 55 to 70 with biphenotypic leukemia. Some clones in this sample may be carry-over from other donors' samples. In nucleotides, the CDR3 is TGTGCCAGCAGCCTTGGCTCGAGGGAGACCCAGTACTTC. As protein: CASSLGSRETQYF.